This TCR beta chain was sequenced in a study of low-dose radiotherapy and immunotherapy resistance in tumors. For the study at large: Participants were given intravenous cyclophosphamide 200 mg/m2 every two weeks, one day before radiation and immunotherapy. Patients received 300 mg of oral aspirin each day across four cycles, commencing on cycle 1 day 1.

The time point here: after trial treatment. The treatment: LDRT plus nivolumab, ipilimumab, low-dose cyclophosphamide and aspirin (RACIN trial). Those eligible were patients bearing advanced solid tumors lacking tumor-infiltrating lymphocytes. TRAV- and TRBV-specific primers primed first-strand cDNA, covering alpha and beta chains. With a V-primer adapter and a constant-region primer, TCRs were amplified for 20 PCR cycles. In vitro transcription served to amplify the mRNA that had been isolated. TCRdb fed the reads into MiXCR, producing one record per CDR3 protein. The sample lists around 80,000 distinct CDR3 sequences; over 15% were seen once. This clonotype counts as medium-sized. This CDR3 has 16 residues. In germline, CDR1 is SGHTA, CDR2 FQGNSA. The J segment lost 4 bases and the V segment lost 1 base, leaving 8 bases of the junction unmatched.

The chain employs TRBV7-2 and TRBJ1-2; 8 positions agree with TRBD1. The sequence was collected from a male donor with prostate cancer. Source: PBMCs, taken after low-dose radiotherapy plus immunotherapy. CDR3 region: CASSLGEAGGGYGYTF. The CDR3, as DNA: TGTGCCAGCAGCTTAGGAGAAGCAGGGGGCGGCTATGGCTACACCTTC.